The clone carrying this T cell receptor beta chain is a singleton in its sample. Its specificity is unknown. Free of recent acute infections or vaccinations, the donors were healthy HIV-negative adults. Some clones are missing from TCRdb's copy, which holds only in-frame ones; the method was immunoSEQ multiplex PCR. Among about 2 million clones listed, 95% were seen once. The data derive from a study of shared clonotypes between healthy human individuals. Study-wide points: Among donors, clonotype sharing was expected to be affected by sequencing depth. Around 4.7% was the fraction of naive CD4 clonotypes found shared across four donors.

The V segment lost 4 bases and the J segment 6 bases; nucleotides outside the gene matches: 10. Germline V gene sequence: CDR1 SEHNR, CDR2 FQNEAQ (reference sequence). The CDR3 extends over 15 amino acids. J is TRBJ1-2 and V is TRBV7-9, with 8 bases aligning to TRBD1. The sample was naive CD4+ T cells sorted from blood. Subset meaning: CD45RA+ positively selected. The source of this sequence is a man younger than 35 in good health. CDR3 in amino acids: CASSSADRASDGYTF. CDR3 nucleotides: TGTGCCAGCAGCTCCGCGGACAGGGCTTCTGATGGCTACACCTTC.